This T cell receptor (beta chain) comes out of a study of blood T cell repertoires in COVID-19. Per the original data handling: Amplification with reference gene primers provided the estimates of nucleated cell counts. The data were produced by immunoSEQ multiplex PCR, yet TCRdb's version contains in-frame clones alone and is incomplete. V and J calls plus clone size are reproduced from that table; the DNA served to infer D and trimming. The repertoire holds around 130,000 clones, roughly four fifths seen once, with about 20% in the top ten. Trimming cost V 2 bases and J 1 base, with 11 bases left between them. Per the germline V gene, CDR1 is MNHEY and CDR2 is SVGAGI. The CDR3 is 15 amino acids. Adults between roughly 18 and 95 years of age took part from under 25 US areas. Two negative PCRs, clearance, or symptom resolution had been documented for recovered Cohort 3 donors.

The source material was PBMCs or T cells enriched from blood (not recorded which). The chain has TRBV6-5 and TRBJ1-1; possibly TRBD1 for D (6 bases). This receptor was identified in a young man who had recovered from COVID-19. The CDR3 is CASSYRTGRNTEAFF. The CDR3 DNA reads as TGTGCCAGCAGTTACCGAACAGGGAGGAACACTGAAGCTTTCTTT.